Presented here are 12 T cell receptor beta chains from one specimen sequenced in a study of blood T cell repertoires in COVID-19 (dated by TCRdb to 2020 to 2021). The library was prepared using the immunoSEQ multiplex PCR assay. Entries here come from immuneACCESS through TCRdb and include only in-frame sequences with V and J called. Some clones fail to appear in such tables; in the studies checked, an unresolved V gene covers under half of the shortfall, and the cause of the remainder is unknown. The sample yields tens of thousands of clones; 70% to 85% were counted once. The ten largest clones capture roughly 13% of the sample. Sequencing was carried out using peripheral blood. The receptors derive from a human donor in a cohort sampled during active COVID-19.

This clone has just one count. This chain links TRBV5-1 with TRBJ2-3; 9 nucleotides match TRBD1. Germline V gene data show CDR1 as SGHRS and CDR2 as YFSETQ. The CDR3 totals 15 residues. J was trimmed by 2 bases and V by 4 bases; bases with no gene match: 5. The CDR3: CASSPDRGATDTQYF. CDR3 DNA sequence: TGCGCCAGCAGCCCGGACAGGGGCGCCACAGATACGCAGTATTTT.

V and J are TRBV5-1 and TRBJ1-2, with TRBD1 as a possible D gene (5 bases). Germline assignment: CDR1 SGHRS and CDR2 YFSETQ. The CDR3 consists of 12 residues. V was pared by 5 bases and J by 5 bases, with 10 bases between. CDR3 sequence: CASSPGNYGYTF. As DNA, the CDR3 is TGCGCCAGCAGTCCAGGGAATTATGGCTACACCTTC.

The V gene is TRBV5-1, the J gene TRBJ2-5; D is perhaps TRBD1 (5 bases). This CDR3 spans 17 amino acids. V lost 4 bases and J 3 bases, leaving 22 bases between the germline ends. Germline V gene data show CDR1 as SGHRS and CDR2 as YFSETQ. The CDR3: CASSPGHLTVSEETQYF. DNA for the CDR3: TGCGCCAGCAGCCCCGGACACCTTACGGTCTCCGAAGAGACCCAGTACTTC.

The CDR3 DNA is TGCAGCGTTGCGACAGGGTCCGGAGAGACCCAGTACTTC. This encodes CSVATGSGETQYF. The rearrangement links TRBV29-1 to TRBJ2-5, with TRBD1 matching over 7 bases. Germline CDR1 reads SQVTM; CDR2 reads ANQGSEA. J was trimmed by 4 bases and V by 4 bases; bases with no gene match: 6. The CDR3 covers 13 residues.

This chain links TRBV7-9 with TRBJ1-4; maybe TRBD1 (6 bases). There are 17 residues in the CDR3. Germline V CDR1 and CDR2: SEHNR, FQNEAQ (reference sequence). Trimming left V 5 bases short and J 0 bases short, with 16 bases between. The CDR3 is CASSTGGWTATNEKLFF. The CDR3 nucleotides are TGTGCCAGCAGCACCGGTGGATGGACAGCAACTAATGAAAAACTGTTTTTT. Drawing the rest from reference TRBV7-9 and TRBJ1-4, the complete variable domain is DTGVSQNPRHKITKRGQNVTFRCDPISEHNRLYWYRQTLGQGPEFLTYFQNEAQLEKSRLLSDRFSAERPKGSFSTLEIQRTEQGDSAMYLCASSTGGWTATNEKLFFGSGTQLSVL.

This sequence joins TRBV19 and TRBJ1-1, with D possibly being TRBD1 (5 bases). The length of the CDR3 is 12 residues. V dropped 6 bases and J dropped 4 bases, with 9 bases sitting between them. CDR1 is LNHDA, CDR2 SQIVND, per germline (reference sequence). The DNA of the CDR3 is TGTGCCAGTAGAAACAGGCCCACTGAAGCTTTCTTT. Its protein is CASRNRPTEAFF.

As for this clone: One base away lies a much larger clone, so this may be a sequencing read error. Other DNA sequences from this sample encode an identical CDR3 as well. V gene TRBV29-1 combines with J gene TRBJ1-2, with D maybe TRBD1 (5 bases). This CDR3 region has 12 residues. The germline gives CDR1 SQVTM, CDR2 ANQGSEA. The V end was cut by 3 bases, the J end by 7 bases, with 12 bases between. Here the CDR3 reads CSVEDGAGGYTF. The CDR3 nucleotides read TGCAGCGTTGAGGATGGGGCAGGTGGCTACACCTTC.

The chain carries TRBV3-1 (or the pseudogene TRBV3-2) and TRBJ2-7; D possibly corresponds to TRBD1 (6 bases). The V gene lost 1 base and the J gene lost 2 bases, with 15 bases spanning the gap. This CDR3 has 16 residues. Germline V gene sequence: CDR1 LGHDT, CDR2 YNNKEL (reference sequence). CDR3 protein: CASSQAFTGKPYEQYF. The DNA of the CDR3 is TGTGCCAGCAGCCAAGCTTTCACAGGGAAGCCCTACGAGCAGTACTTC.

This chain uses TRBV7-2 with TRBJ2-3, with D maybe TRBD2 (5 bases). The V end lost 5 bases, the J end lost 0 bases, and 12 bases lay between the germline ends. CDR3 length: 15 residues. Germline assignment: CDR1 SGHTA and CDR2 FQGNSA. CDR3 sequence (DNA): TGTGCCAGCAGCCGCGGTCGGACTAGCACAGATACGCAGTATTTT. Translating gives CASSRGRTSTDTQYF.

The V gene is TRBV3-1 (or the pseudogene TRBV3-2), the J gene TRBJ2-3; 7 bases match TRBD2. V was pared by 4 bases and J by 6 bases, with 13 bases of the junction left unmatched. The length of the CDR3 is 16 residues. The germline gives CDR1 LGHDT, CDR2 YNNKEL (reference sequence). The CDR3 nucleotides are TGTGCCAGCAGCCCTGAGCGGGGCCCCTCAGTGGATACGCAGTATTTT. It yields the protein CASSPERGPSVDTQYF.

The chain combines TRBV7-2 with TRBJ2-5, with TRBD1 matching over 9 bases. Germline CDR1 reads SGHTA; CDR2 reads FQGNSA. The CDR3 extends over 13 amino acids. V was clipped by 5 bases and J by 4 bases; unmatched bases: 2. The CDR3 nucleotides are TGTGCCAGCAGCCGACAGGGGGGAGAGACCCAGTACTTC. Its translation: CASSRQGGETQYF.

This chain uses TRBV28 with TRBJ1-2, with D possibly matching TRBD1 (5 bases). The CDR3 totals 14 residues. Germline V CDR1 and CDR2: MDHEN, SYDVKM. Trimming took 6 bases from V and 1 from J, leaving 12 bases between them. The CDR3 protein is CASRIDRRNYGYTF. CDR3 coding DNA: TGTGCCAGCAGAATCGACAGACGTAACTATGGCTACACCTTC.